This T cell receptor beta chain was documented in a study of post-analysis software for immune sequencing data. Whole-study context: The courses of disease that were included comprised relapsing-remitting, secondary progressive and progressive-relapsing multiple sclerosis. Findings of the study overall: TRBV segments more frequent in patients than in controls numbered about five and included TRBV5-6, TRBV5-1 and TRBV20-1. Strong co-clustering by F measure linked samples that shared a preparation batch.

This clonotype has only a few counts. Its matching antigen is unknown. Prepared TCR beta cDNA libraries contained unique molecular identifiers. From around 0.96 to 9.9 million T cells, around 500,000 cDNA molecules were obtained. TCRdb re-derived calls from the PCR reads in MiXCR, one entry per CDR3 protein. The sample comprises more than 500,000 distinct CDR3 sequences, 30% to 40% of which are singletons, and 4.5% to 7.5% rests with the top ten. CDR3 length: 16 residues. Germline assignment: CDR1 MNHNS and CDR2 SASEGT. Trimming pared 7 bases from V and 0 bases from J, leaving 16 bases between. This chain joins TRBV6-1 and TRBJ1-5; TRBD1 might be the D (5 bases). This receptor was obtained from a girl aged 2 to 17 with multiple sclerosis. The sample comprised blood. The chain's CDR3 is CASMVEGRYSNQPQHF. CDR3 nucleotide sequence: TGTGCCAGCATGGTGGAGGGGCGGTATAGCAATCAGCCCCAGCATTTT.